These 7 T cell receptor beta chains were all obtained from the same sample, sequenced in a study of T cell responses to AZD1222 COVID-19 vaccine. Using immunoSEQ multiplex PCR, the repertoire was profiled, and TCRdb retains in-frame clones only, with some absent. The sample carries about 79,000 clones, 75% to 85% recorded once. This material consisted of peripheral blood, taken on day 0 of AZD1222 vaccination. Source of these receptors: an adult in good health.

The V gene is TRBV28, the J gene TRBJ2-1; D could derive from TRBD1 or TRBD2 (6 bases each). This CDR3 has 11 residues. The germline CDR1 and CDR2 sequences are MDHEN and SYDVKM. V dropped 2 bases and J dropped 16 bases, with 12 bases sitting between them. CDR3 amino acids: CASSLVGGTFF. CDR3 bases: TGTGCCAGCAGTTTAGTGGGGGGCACCTTCTTC.

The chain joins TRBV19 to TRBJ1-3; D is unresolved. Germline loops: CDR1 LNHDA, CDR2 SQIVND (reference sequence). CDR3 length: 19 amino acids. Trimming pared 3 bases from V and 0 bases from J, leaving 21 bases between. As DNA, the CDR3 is TGTGCCAGTAGTATTATTGGTCGAGGACGGAAGAGCTCTGGAAACACCATATATTTT. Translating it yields CASSIIGRGRKSSGNTIYF.

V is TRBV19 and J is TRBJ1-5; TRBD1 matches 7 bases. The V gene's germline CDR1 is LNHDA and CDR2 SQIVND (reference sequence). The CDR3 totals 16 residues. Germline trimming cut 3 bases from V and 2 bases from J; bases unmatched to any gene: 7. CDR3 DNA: TGTGCCAGTAGTATTACACGCGGACAGGGCAATCAGCCCCAGCATTTT. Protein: CASSITRGQGNQPQHF. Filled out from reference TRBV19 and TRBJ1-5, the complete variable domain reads DGGITQSPKYLFRKEGQNVTLSCEQNLNHDAMYWYRQDPGQGLRLIYYSQIVNDFQKGDIAEGYSVSREKKESFPLTVTSAQKNPTAFYLCASSITRGQGNQPQHFGDGTRLSIL.

CDR3 loop: CASSLIRVGTQYF. The CDR3 DNA is TGTGCCAGCAGCTTGATCAGGGTCGGGACCCAGTACTTC. The chain couples TRBV5-6 to TRBJ2-5, with D maybe TRBD1 (5 bases). Trimming shortened V by 1 base and J by 7 bases, and 11 bases separated the two germline ends. The CDR3 contains 13 residues. CDR1 is SGHDT, CDR2 YYEEEE, per germline. The full variable domain, rest sourced from reference TRBV5-6 and TRBJ2-5, is DAGVTQSPTHLIKTRGQQVTLRCSPKSGHDTVSWYQQALGQGPQFIFQYYEEEERQRGNFPDRFSGHQFPNYSSELNVNALLLGDSALYLCASSLIRVGTQYFGPGTRLLVL.

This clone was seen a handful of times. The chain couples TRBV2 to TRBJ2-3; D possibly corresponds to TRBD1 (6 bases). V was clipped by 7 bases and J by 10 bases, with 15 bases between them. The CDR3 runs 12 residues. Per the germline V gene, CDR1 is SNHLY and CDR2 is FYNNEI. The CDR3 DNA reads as TGTGCCAGCAATGACCCCCCAGGGGCGCAGTATTTT. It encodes CASNDPPGAQYF.

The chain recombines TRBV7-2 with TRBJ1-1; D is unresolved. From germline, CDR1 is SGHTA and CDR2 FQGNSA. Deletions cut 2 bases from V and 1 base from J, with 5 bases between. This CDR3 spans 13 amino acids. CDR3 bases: TGTGCCAGCAGCTTACAAAGGAACACTGAAGCTTTCTTT. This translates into CASSLQRNTEAFF.

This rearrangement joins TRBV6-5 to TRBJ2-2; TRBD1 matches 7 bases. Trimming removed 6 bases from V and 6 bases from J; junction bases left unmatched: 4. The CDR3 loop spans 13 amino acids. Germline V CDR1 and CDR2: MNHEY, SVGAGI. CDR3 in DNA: TGTGCCAGCAGATACGGACAGGCCGGGGAGCTGTTTTTT. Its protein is CASRYGQAGELFF.